The clone carrying this TCR beta chain occurred once. The source of the sample is a study of blood T cell repertoires in COVID-19. About the study: From T cells, B-cell-depleted T cells, or PBMCs came the material, which was cDNA or gDNA.

This table comes from immunoSEQ multiplex PCR, and its TCRdb copy is limited to in-frame clones, with some not included. Of under 450,000 clones listed, 80% to 90% are singletons. The CDR3 covers 16 residues. CDR1 and CDR2 (germline): LGHNA, YNFKEQ. V was pared by 0 bases and J by 5 bases, with 6 bases of the junction left unmatched. Cohorts were assigned according to the clinical history that participants reported. The sample comprised PBMCs or T cells enriched from blood (not recorded which). This clonotype originated in a man aged 25-45 years who had recovered from COVID-19. This sequence joins TRBV4-2 and TRBJ2-4; 8 nucleotides agree with TRBD2. The CDR3 region has the DNA TGTGCCAGCAGCCAAGATGGGACTAGTGGAGAAAACATTCAGTACTTC. Residues: CASSQDGTSGENIQYF.